One and the same sample provided the 6 T cell receptor beta chains below, sequenced in a study of shared clonotypes between healthy human individuals (dated by TCRdb to about 2020). CD8 naive samples were CD45RO-negative cells positively selected for CCR7, giving a CD45RA+CCR7+ population that excluded TemRA cells. Library preparation used the immunoSEQ multiplex PCR assay. The clones in this table, taken by TCRdb from immuneACCESS, are in-frame only. Not every clone is retained; where verified, under half of the shortfall comes from an unresolved V gene, and the cause of the rest is unknown. Within this sample are 1.5 million to 2.5 million clones, with over 85% of them counted one time only. The ten most abundant clones make up less than 1.5% of the sample. The sequencing sample was made of naive CD8+ T cells sorted from blood. The intended sense of this specimen's cell subset or site label: CD45RA+CCR7+. Source of these receptors: a man younger than 35 in good health.

A word on this clone: The junction does not match germline at one end; this may be a read error. V gene TRBV7-7 combines with J gene TRBJ1-6; the D is unclear. Germline loops: CDR1 SSHAT, CDR2 FNYEAQ (reference sequence). This CDR3 is 16 amino acids long. This CDR3 reads CASSLAQSSYNSPLHF. CDR3 coding DNA: TGTGCTAGCAGCTTAGCTCAGAGCTCCTATAATTCACCCCTCCACTTT.

Comment on this clone: This sample includes further DNA sequences coding for the same CDR3. V and J are TRBV9 and TRBJ2-7; D might be TRBD1 (6 bases). CDR1 SGDLS and CDR2 YYNGEE come from the germline V gene. With 0 bases removed from V and 0 bases from J, the gap between germline ends came to 10 bases. There are 15 residues in the CDR3. CDR3 residues: CASSVGTGPSYEQYF. DNA for the CDR3: TGTGCCAGCAGCGTAGGCACAGGGCCCTCCTACGAGCAGTACTTC.

V usage is TRBV19 and J usage is TRBJ1-6; 9 bases line up with TRBD1. Germline V gene sequence: CDR1 LNHDA, CDR2 SQIVND (reference sequence). V shed 5 bases and J 10 bases; nucleotides not matched to a gene: 12. The CDR3 loop spans 16 amino acids. CDR3 sequence: CASSSLGTGRESPLHF. In nucleotides, the CDR3 is TGTGCCAGTAGTTCACTGGGGACAGGGAGGGAGTCACCCCTCCACTTT. Filled out from reference TRBV19 and TRBJ1-6, the complete variable domain reads DGGITQSPKYLFRKEGQNVTLSCEQNLNHDAMYWYRQDPGQGLRLIYYSQIVNDFQKGDIAEGYSVSREKKESFPLTVTSAQKNPTAFYLCASSSLGTGRESPLHFGNGTRLTVT.

CDR3: CAWSVDSRSQPQHF. As DNA, the CDR3 is TGTGCCTGGAGTGTAGACAGTCGCAGTCAGCCCCAGCATTTT. The V and J genes are TRBV30 and TRBJ1-5, with D tentatively TRBD1 (5 bases). This CDR3 is 14 amino acids long. Germline CDR1 is GTSNPN and CDR2 is SVGIG (reference sequence). Trimming shortened V by 0 bases and J by 6 bases, and 12 bases separated the two germline ends.

In nucleotides, the CDR3 is TGTGCCAGCAGGTTTGCAGGGTCGGAGTACTTC. It translates to CASRFAGSEYF. V and J are TRBV11-2 and TRBJ2-7; tentative D call: TRBD1 (5 bases). CDR3 length: 11 residues. V was trimmed by 6 bases and J by 11 bases, leaving 14 bases between them. Per the germline V gene, CDR1 is SGHAT and CDR2 is FQNNGV.

This clone was counted once. The gene calls are TRBV11-2 and TRBJ1-3; 7 bases align to TRBD1. The trim removed 5 bases at V and 5 bases at J, leaving 6 bases unmatched. Germline V lookup: CDR1 SGHAT, CDR2 FQNNGV. The CDR3 has 14 amino acids. Here the CDR3 reads CASSLQGGRNTIYF. CDR3 nucleotide sequence: TGTGCCAGCAGCCTTCAGGGGGGAAGAAACACCATATATTTT.